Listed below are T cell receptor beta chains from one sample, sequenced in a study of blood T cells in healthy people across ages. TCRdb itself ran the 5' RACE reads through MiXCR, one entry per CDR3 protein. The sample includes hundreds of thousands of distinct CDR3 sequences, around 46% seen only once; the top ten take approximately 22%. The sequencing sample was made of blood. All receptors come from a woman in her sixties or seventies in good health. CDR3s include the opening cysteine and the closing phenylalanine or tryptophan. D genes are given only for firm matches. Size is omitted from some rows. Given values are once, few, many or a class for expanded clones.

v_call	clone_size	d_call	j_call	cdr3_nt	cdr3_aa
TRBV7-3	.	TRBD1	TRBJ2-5	TGTGCCAGCAGCCCTGGAGGGGGACAGGGCCAAGAGACCCAGTACTTC	CASSPGGGQGQETQYF
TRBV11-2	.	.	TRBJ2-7	TGTGCCAGCACCCACCCTGGACTCAGAGGACACGAGCAGTACTTC	CASTHPGLRGHEQYF
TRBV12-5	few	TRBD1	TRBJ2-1	TGTGCTAGTGCCGGCCGGACAGGGCCCTACAATGAGCAGTTCTTC	CASAGRTGPYNEQFF
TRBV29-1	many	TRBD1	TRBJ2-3	TGCAGCGGGATAAAGGGACAGCCAGATACGCAGTATTTT	CSGIKGQPDTQYF
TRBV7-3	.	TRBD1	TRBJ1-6	TGTGCCAGCAGCATCTCCGGGACAGGTTATTCACCCCTCCACTTT	CASSISGTGYSPLHF
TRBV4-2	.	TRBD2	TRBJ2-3	TGTGCCAGCAGGAAACTAGCGGGGGACACAGATACGCAGTATTTT	CASRKLAGDTDTQYF
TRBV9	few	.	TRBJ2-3	TGTGCCAGCAGCGAGGGGGCAGATACGCAGTATTTT	CASSEGADTQYF
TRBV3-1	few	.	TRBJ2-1	TGTGCCAGCGGCCCCTCGCGCGGGCGACGGTTCTTC	CASGPSRGRRFF
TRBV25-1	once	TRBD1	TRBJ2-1	TGTGCCAGCAGTGTTAGGGGGCTAATTTACAATGAGCAGTTCTTC	CASSVRGLIYNEQFF
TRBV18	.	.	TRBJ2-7	TGTGCCAGCTCAGCCGACAGTACCACCTACGAGCAGTACTTC	CASSADSTTYEQYF
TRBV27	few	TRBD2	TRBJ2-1	TGTGCCAGCAGTTCGGGACTAAAATACAATGAGCAGTTCTTC	CASSSGLKYNEQFF
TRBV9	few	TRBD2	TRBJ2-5	TGTGCCAGCAGCGCGGGACTAGCGGGGTTGGAGACCCAGTACTTC	CASSAGLAGLETQYF
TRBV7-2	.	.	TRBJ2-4	TGTGCCAGCAGCTTTGCCCGGGACAACAAAAACATTCAGTACTTC	CASSFARDNKNIQYF
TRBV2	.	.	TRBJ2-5	TGTGCCAGCAGGCCATCTGGGACATCACAAGAGACCCAGTACTTC	CASRPSGTSQETQYF
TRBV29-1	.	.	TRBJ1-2	TGCAGCGTACTAGGCTCGTTGGTGTCAGGGGACTCACCTAACTATGGCTACACCTTC	CSVLGSLVSGDSPNYGYTF
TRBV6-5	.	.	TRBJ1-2	TGTGCCAGCAGTTACGGGAACCCCCAGCGAGATGGCTACACCTTC	CASSYGNPQRDGYTF
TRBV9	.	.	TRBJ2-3	TGTGCCAGCAGCGGAGGAGACCCCACAGATACGCAGTATTTT	CASSGGDPTDTQYF
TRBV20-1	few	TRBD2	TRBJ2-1	TGCAGTGCGACGACTAGCGGGAGGGTGCTTAATGAGCAGTTCTTC	CSATTSGRVLNEQFF
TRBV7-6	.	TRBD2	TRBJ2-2	TGCGCCAGCAGCTTAGATGCGGATAGCGGGAGTTCCGGGGAGCTGTTTTTT	CASSLDADSGSSGELFF
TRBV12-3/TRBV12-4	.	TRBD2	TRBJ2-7	TGTGCCAGCAGTCCTAGCGGGAGAGGGGGCGAGCAGTACTTC	CASSPSGRGGEQYF
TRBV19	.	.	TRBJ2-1	TGTGCCAGTAGTATAGGAGTCAGGACCAATGAGCAGTTCTTC	CASSIGVRTNEQFF
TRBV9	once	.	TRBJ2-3	TGTGCCAGCAGAGCACGGCGGGTTAGCACAGATACGCAGTATTTT	CASRARRVSTDTQYF
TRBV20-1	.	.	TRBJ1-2	TGCAGTGCTAGAGATACGGCAGGGAGCCATGGTTACACCTTC	CSARDTAGSHGYTF
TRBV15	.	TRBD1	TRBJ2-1	TGTGCCACCAGCAGACCTGACAGGGGACCCTACAATGAGCAGTTCTTC	CATSRPDRGPYNEQFF
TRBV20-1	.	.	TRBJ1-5	TGCAGTGCTAGAGCCGACAGCAATCAGCCCCAGCATTTT	CSARADSNQPQHF
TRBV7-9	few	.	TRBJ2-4	TGTGCCAGCAGCTTAGTAGAGGGGGGGGCCAAAAACATTCAGTACTTC	CASSLVEGGAKNIQYF
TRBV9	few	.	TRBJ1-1	TGTGCCAGCAGCGGGGGGGGAGGATTTGGGACTGAAGCTTTCTTT	CASSGGGGFGTEAFF
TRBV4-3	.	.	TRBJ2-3	TGCGCCAGCAGCCAAGATGGGGTTTTCAGCACAGATACGCAGTATTTT	CASSQDGVFSTDTQYF
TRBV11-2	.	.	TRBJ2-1	TGTGCCAGCAGCCCTTGGGGGGGCCGGGGCAATGAGCAGTTCTTC	CASSPWGGRGNEQFF
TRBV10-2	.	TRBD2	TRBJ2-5	TGCGCCAGCCTGCGGGGGGCCGGGGAGACCCAGTACTTC	CASLRGAGETQYF
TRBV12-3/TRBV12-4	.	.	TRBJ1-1	TGTGCCAGCAGTTTAGTACGGGGCCACTACACTGAAGCTTTCTTT	CASSLVRGHYTEAFF
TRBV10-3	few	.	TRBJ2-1	TGTGCCACTCGAGACTGGAGCTCCTACAATGAGCAGTTCTTC	CATRDWSSYNEQFF
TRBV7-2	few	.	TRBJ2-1	TGTGCCAGCAGCCCACCGGGACGAGCGGTGGGGAATGAGCAGTTCTTC	CASSPPGRAVGNEQFF
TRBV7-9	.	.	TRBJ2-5	TGTGCCAGCAGCTTAGAGAACAGCTTCAGGGAGACCCAGTACTTC	CASSLENSFRETQYF
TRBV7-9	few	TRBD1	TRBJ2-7	TGTGCCAGCAGCTCCCCGGACAGGGTCAGCTACGAGCAGTACTTC	CASSSPDRVSYEQYF
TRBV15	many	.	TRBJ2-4	TGTGCCACCAGCAGAGATCGAGGTTTGAAACTTCAGTACTTC	CATSRDRGLKLQYF
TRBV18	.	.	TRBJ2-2	TGTGCCAGCTCACCACGGGACATTAACACCGGGGAGCTGTTTTTT	CASSPRDINTGELFF
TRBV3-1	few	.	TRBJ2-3	TGTGCCAGCAGCCAAGAAAGACCAGATACGCAGTATTTT	CASSQERPDTQYF
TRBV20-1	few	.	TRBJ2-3	TGCAGTGCGAAGGGTCTTAGCACAGATACGCAGTATTTT	CSAKGLSTDTQYF
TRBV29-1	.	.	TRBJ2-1	TGCAGCGCGGACCGCCCTTCCTACAATGAGCAGTTCTTC	CSADRPSYNEQFF
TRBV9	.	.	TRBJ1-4	TGTGCCAGCAGCCCGCGGGCCTCAACTAATGAAAAACTGTTTTTT	CASSPRASTNEKLFF
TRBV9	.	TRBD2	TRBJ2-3	TGTGCCAGCAGCGTAGTGGGGGGGAGAACAGATACGCAGTATTTT	CASSVVGGRTDTQYF
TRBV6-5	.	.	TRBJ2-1	TGTGCCAGCAGCACCCCTGGCGGGGAGCAGTTCTTC	CASSTPGGEQFF
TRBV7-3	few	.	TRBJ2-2	TGTGCCAGCAGCTTTAGCGCCCGAACGGGGGAGCTGTTTTTT	CASSFSARTGELFF
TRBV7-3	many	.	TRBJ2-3	TGTGCCAGCAGCTTAAGGGGGGCAGATACGCAGTATTTT	CASSLRGADTQYF
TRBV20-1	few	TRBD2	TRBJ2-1	TGCAGTGCTAGCTTGCGGGAGCGAGGGGAGCAGTTCTTC	CSASLRERGEQFF
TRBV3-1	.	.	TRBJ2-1	TGTGCCAGCAGACTCGCGTCGGGGGAGCAGTTCTTC	CASRLASGEQFF
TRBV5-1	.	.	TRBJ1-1	TGCGCCAGCAGCACAAAGAACACTGAAGCTTTCTTT	CASSTKNTEAFF
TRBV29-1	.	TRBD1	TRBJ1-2	TGCAGCGTTGAGGGGACAGGCACTTCTAACTATGGCTACACCTTC	CSVEGTGTSNYGYTF
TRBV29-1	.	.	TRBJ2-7	TGCAGCGTTGAAGATGAGGTGGGCGGCGAGCAGTACTTC	CSVEDEVGGEQYF
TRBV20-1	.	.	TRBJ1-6	TGCAGTGCTAGGAGGCGGGTGGGGAATAATTCACCCCTCCACTTT	CSARRRVGNNSPLHF
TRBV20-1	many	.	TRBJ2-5	TGCAGTGCCCGAGGGGGCGGGACAGAAGAGACCCAGTACTTC	CSARGGGTEETQYF
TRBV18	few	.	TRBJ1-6	TGTGCCAGCTCACCGACTCCTGGCGAAAATTCACCCCTCCACTTT	CASSPTPGENSPLHF
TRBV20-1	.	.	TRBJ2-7	TGCAGTGCTACCGAGGTCCGGGCCCCCTACGAGCAGTACTTC	CSATEVRAPYEQYF
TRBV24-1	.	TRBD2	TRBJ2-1	TGTGCCCCCAGTGGACTAGCGGACCTTTGGAATGAGCAGTTCTTC	CAPSGLADLWNEQFF
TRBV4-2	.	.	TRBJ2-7	TGTGCCAGCAGCCAAGTAAGACTGACTTCCTACGAGCAGTACTTC	CASSQVRLTSYEQYF
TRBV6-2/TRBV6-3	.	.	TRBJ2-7	TGTGCCACCGGGGAGGAGGAGTACGAGCAGTACTTC	CATGEEEYEQYF
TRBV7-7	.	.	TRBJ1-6	TGTGCCAGCAGCGTAGACAGCTATAATTCACCCCTCCACTTT	CASSVDSYNSPLHF
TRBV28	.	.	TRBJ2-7	TGTGCCAGCAGTTTCGGGGCGGAGAGTCCCTCCGAGCAGTACTTC	CASSFGAESPSEQYF
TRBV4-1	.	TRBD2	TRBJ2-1	TGCGCCAGCAGCCAAGGGTCGGGGAGGGAGACCCAGTTCTTC	CASSQGSGRETQFF